This T cell receptor beta chain was identified during a study of T cells after yellow fever vaccination. Study background: With SMART-Seq v4 Ultra Low Input, the fractions containing low cell numbers were prepared.

This clonotype occurred many times. Germline V gene data show CDR1 as SGHRS and CDR2 as YFSETQ. Trimming took off 0 bases at V and 0 bases at J, with 6 bases between the two ends. The CDR3 runs to 14 residues. TCRdb redid the calling of the 5' RACE reads with MiXCR, one entry per CDR3 protein. In the table there are 340,000 or so distinct CDR3 sequences, roughly an eighth of which are singletons. The chain joins TRBV5-1 to TRBJ1-2; D not certain. The source of this sequence is a young man who received the YFV17D yellow fever vaccine. The material was CD4+ T cells sorted from PBMCs, obtained 15 days after the yellow fever booster vaccination. The DNA of the CDR3 is TGCGCCAGCAGCTTGGAATCCCCTAACTATGGCTACACCTTC. Translation: CASSLESPNYGYTF.